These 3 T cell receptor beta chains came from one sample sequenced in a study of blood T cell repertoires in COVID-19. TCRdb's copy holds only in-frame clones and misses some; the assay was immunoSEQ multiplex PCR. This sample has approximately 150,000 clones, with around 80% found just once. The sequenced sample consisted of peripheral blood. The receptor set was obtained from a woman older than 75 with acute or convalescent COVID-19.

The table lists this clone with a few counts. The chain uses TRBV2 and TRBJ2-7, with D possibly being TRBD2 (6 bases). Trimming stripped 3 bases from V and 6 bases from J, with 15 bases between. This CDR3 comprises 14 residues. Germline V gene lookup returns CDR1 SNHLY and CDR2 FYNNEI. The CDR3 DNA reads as TGTGCCAGCAGTGATGAGGGAGGCGGCGGCGAGCAGTACTTC. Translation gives CASSDEGGGGEQYF.

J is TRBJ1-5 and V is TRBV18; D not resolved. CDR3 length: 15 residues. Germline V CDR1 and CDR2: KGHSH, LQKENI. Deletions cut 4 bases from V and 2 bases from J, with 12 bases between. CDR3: CASSQGGKRNQPQHF. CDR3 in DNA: TGTGCCAGCTCACAGGGAGGAAAGCGCAATCAGCCCCAGCATTTT. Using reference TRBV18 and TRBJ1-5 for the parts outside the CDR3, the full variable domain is NAGVMQNPRHLVRRRGQEARLRCSPMKGHSHVYWYRQLPEEGLKFMVYLQKENIIDESGMPKERFSAEFPKEGPSILRIQQVVRGDSAAYFCASSQGGKRNQPQHFGDGTRLSIL.

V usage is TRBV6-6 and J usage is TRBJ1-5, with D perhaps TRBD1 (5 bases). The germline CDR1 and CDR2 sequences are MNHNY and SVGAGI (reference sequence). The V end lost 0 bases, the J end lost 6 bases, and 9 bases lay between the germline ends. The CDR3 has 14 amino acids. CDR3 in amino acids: CASSYSGGVQPQHF. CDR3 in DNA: TGTGCCAGCAGTTACTCTGGGGGGGTTCAGCCCCAGCATTTT.